A single sample gave rise to the 5 T cell receptor beta chains below, sequenced in a study of T cell clonality in common variable immunodeficiency. Profiled with immunoSEQ multiplex PCR; TCRdb holds only in-frame clones, not every one. Listed for the sample are fewer than 35,000 clones, none seen a single time. For these TCRs, the target antigens are not known. General observations from the study: Reportedly, TCR beta sequences from common variable immunodeficiency showed fewer deletions and N-nucleotide insertions.

Sequenced input: peripheral blood mononuclear cells. These receptor sequences come from a human donor with common variable immunodeficiency.

In this sample, this clone turned up many times. The read comes to an end 3 residues before the CDR3 does, leaving the germline J gene to fill in the end. This chain joins TRBV5-1 and TRBJ2-5; D is ambiguous. V gave up 1 base and J gave up 2 bases, with 9 bases separating them. This CDR3 region has 14 residues. Germline V CDR1 and CDR2: SGHRS, YFSETQ. The CDR3: CASSLSSVQETQYF. CDR3 DNA (partial): TGCGCCAGCAGCTTGAGCAGCGTTCAAGAGACC.

In this sample, this clone turned up a few times. CDR3 amino acids: CASSLGTGESYGYTF. The sequenced CDR3 bases are TGTGCCAGCAGCTTAGGGACAGGGGAAAGCTATGGC. V usage is TRBV7-9 and J usage is TRBJ1-2, with 9 nucleotides matching TRBD1. The DNA ends 3 residues before the CDR3 does, and the rest of the CDR3 is filled in from the germline J gene. CDR3 size: 15 residues. The J segment lost 4 bases and the V segment lost 1 base, leaving 4 bases of the junction unmatched. Germline assignment: CDR1 SEHNR and CDR2 FQNEAQ (reference sequence).

This clone was counted a few times. Incomplete CDR3 DNA: TGTGCCAGTCAAACTACAGGGGTTGGAAACACC. Its translation is CASQTTGVGNT. In full, the CDR3 reads CASQTTGVGNTIYF. The rearrangement uses TRBV19 and TRBJ1-3, with 7 nucleotides matching TRBD1. The CDR3 end lies 3 residues beyond the end of the read and is filled in from the germline J gene. This CDR3 region has 14 residues. Germline V gene lookup returns CDR1 LNHDA and CDR2 SQIVND (reference sequence). V gave up 8 bases and J gave up 3 bases; unmatched junction bases: 7.

As regards this clone: Read coverage stops 3 residues before the CDR3 terminus; the germline J gene supplies the remainder. V is TRBV11-2 and J is TRBJ2-3; D is undetermined. Germline loops: CDR1 SGHAT, CDR2 FQNNGV. This CDR3 spans 14 amino acids. Trimming pared 5 bases from V and 4 bases from J, leaving 13 bases between. The DNA read from the CDR3 is TGTGCCAGCAGCGGCCTGTTCAACCCAGATACG. This sequence encodes CASSGLFNPDT. The full CDR3 sequence reads CASSGLFNPDTQYF.

On this clone: The read is 3 residues too short to cover the CDR3 end, so that end is filled in from the germline J gene. J is TRBJ1-2 and V is TRBV7-2; a possible D gene is TRBD1 (6 bases). The V end was cut by 3 bases, the J end by 5 bases, with 13 bases between. The CDR3 contains 14 residues. The germline V gene encodes CDR1 SGHTA and CDR2 FQGNSA. Here the CDR3 reads CASSFTGLRYGYTF. The CDR3 bases that were read are TGTGCCAGCAGCTTCACAGGGTTGCGATATGGC.